These T cell receptor beta chains were read from a single sample in a study of identifying expanded T cells in peripheral blood. Produced via immunoSEQ multiplex PCR; TCRdb's table is partial and in-frame only. This sample carries some 90,000 clones, 88% of them seen once, and the ten largest clones take 15% to 20%. The sequenced sample was blood. The receptors originated from a person aged 18 to 75 in good health. Each CDR3 is given with its conserved first and last residue. A D gene is named only where the DNA matches it firmly. Part of the rows lack a size; the others show once, few, many or a class for expanded clones.

>.|.|TRBV7-8|TRBJ1-5
TGTGCCAGCAGCTTAGGTTCGGGGAACAATCGGCCCCAGCATTTT
CASSLGSGNNRPQHF
>.|TRBD2|TRBV28|TRBJ2-1
TGTGCCACCCGAACGGGGCTAGCGGGGGGTACTGACGAGCAGTTCTTC
CATRTGLAGGTDEQFF
>.|.|TRBV6-1|TRBJ1-2
TGTGCCAGCAGTCGCCTTGGGTGGGGCAACTATGGCTACACCTTC
CASSRLGWGNYGYTF
>.|TRBD1|TRBV6-6|TRBJ2-1
TGTGCCACCCGGACAGGGACCTACAATGAGCAGTTCTTC
CATRTGTYNEQFF
>few|.|TRBV19|TRBJ2-2
TGTGCCAGTAGCCAAGACCGCATCACCGGGGAGCTGTTTTTT
CASSQDRITGELFF
>.|.|TRBV29-1|TRBJ1-1
TGCAGCGCCGCCCCGGGGACATTGAACACTGAAGCTTTCTTT
CSAAPGTLNTEAFF
>.|.|TRBV25-1|TRBJ1-3
TGTGCCAGCAGTGTGATAGCTGGAAACACCATATATTTT
CASSVIAGNTIYF
>.|.|TRBV4-3|TRBJ2-5
TGCGCCAGCAGCCAATCGTTAGAACAAGAGACCCAGTACTTC
CASSQSLEQETQYF
>.|.|TRBV18|TRBJ2-7
TGTGCCAGCTCACCACGGGGATGGGAGCAGTACTTC
CASSPRGWEQYF
>once|.|TRBV7-9|TRBJ1-1
TGTGCCAGCAGCTTACCGGGGAAAGTGACTGAAGCTTTCTTT
CASSLPGKVTEAFF